The 6 T cell receptor beta chains listed next were all sequenced from one sample in a study of T cells after yellow fever vaccination. TCRdb re-analysed the 5' RACE reads in MiXCR, keeping a single row per CDR3 protein. The table lists about 350,000 distinct CDR3 sequences, approximately 4% of them singletons. The specimen was PBMCs, collected 5 days after the yellow fever booster vaccination. The receptors here all came from a man between 18 and 35 years old who received the YFV17D yellow fever vaccine.

This clonotype was counted ten times or more. The chain recombines TRBV5-1 with TRBJ2-1; 9 bases map to TRBD1. V dropped 1 base and J dropped 9; count of bases not matched to a gene: 8. The germline V gene encodes CDR1 SGHRS and CDR2 YFSETQ. This CDR3 region has 15 residues. In DNA form, the CDR3 reads TGCGCCAGCAGCTTGCAAGGACAGGGGCCCGGTGAGCAGTTCTTC. Amino acid sequence: CASSLQGQGPGEQFF.

The chain links TRBV20-1 to TRBJ2-3, with 8 bases aligning to TRBD1. This CDR3 is 12 amino acids long. Germline CDR1 is DFQATT and CDR2 is SNEGSKA (reference sequence). V shed 6 bases and J 6 bases; nucleotides not matched to a gene: 5. The DNA for the CDR3 is TGCAGTGCAGGACAGGGCTTGGATACGCAGTATTTT. It is translated as CSAGQGLDTQYF.

The sample holds many counts of this clonotype. The chain links TRBV7-9 to TRBJ1-1; no firm D call. The CDR3 covers 13 residues. V lost 3 bases and J 3 bases, leaving 8 bases between the germline ends. From germline, CDR1 is SEHNR and CDR2 FQNEAQ (reference sequence). CDR3 protein: CASSFNGDTEAFF. As DNA, the CDR3 is TGTGCCAGCAGCTTTAATGGCGACACTGAAGCTTTCTTT.

This clonotype was seen a handful of times. The chain combines TRBV15 with TRBJ1-4; the match to TRBD1 covers 7 bases. This CDR3 has 14 amino acids. J gave up 11 bases and V 1 base, and 7 bases lay outside the gene matches. Germline assignment: CDR1 LNHNV and CDR2 YYDKDF (reference sequence). The CDR3 coding sequence is TGTGCCACCAGCAGAGCCCAGGGGGGGGGGAAACTGTTTTTT. Translating gives CATSRAQGGGKLFF. The complete variable domain, with remaining parts taken from reference TRBV15 and TRBJ1-4, reads DAMVIQNPRYQVTQFGKPVTLSCSQTLNHNVMYWYQQKSSQAPKLLFHYYDKDFNNEADTPDNFQSRRPNTSFCFLDIRSPGLGDTAMYLCATSRAQGGGKLFFGSGTQLSVL.

The chain is built from TRBV15 and TRBJ1-1; D may be TRBD1 (5 bases). The ends were cut back, 1 base at V and 1 base at J, with 7 bases in the middle. The CDR3 sequence is 14 residues long. CDR1 is LNHNV and CDR2 is YYDKDF in the germline V gene (reference sequence). The CDR3 here is CATSRVTANTEAFF. In DNA, the CDR3 is TGTGCCACCAGCAGAGTGACAGCGAACACTGAAGCTTTCTTT. The full variable domain, completed using reference TRBV15 and TRBJ1-1, is DAMVIQNPRYQVTQFGKPVTLSCSQTLNHNVMYWYQQKSSQAPKLLFHYYDKDFNNEADTPDNFQSRRPNTSFCFLDIRSPGLGDTAMYLCATSRVTANTEAFFGQGTRLTVV.

In this sample, this clonotype turned up many times. V gene TRBV4-1 combines with J gene TRBJ2-4; D is perhaps TRBD1 (5 bases). V was pared by 1 base and J by 7 bases, with 11 bases between. Germline V gene data show CDR1 as MGHRA and CDR2 as YSYEKL. The CDR3 contains 14 residues. As DNA, the CDR3 is TGCGCCAGCAGCCAAGTTGTAGGGGTGAACATTCAGTACTTC. It specifies CASSQVVGVNIQYF.